The clone carrying this T cell receptor (beta chain) has a handful of counts. The data were obtained in a study of blood T cell repertoires in COVID-19. Study as a whole: COVID-19 samples, acute and convalescent, were from the United States, Italy and Spain. From T cells, B-cell-depleted T cells, or PBMCs came the material, which was cDNA or gDNA.

The CDR3 consists of 16 residues. Germline V gives CDR1 MDHEN, CDR2 SYDVKM. Trimming shortened V by 1 base and J by 2 bases, and 14 bases separated the two germline ends. Methods used by the authors: Estimation of nucleated cell counts was performed using reference gene primer amplification. The table came from immunoSEQ multiplex PCR; TCRdb's copy has only in-frame clones and leaves some out. D and trimming come from the DNA, and the V and J calls and clone size come from that table. Of fewer than 200,000 clones in the sample, about 88% were seen once. Sequencing input: peripheral blood. The chain uses TRBV28 and TRBJ1-2; perhaps TRBD1 as D (5 bases). The sequence came from a man aged 18 to 35 who had recovered from COVID-19. This CDR3 reads CASSLLQGLINYGYTF. DNA of the CDR3: TGTGCCAGCAGTTTATTGCAGGGTCTTATCAACTATGGCTACACCTTC.